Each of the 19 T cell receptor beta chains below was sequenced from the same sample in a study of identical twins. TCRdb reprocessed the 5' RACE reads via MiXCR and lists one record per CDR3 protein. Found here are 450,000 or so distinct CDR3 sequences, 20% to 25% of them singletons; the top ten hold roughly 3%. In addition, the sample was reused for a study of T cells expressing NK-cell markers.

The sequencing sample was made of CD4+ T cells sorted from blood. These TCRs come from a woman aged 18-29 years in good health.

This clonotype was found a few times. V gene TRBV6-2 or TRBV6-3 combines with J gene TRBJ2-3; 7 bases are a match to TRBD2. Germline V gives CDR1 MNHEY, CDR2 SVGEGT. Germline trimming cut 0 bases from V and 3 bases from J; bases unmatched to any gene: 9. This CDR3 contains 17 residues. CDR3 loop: CASSYSGSSGTTDTQYF. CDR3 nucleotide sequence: TGTGCCAGCAGTTACTCGGGGTCTAGCGGTACGACAGATACGCAGTATTTT.

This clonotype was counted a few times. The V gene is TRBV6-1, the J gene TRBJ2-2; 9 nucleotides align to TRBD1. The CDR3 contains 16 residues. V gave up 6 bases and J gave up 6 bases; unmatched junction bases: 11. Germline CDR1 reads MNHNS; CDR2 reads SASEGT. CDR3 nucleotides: TGTGCCAGCAGGGGCCGGGACAGGGATTTCTCCGGGGAGCTGTTTTTT. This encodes CASRGRDRDFSGELFF.

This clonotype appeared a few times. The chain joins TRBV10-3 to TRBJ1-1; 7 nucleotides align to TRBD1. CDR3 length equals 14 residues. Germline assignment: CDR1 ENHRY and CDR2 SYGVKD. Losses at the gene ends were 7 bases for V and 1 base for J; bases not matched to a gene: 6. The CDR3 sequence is CAIKGAGRNTEAFF. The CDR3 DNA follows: TGTGCCATCAAGGGGGCAGGGAGGAACACTGAAGCTTTCTTT.

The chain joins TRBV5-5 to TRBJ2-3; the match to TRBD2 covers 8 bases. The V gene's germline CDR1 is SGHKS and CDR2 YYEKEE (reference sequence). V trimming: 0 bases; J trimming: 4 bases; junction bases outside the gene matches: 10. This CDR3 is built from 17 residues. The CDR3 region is CASSLARGGEGADTQYF. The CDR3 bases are TGTGCCAGCAGCTTGGCCCGGGGGGGAGAGGGAGCAGATACGCAGTATTTT.

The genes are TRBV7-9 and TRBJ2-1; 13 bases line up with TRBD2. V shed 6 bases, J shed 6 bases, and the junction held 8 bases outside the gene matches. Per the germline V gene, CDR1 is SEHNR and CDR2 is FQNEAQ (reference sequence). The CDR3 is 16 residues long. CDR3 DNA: TGTGCCAGCAGTCATTCGGGACTAGCGGGACGCAATGAGCAGTTCTTC. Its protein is CASSHSGLAGRNEQFF.

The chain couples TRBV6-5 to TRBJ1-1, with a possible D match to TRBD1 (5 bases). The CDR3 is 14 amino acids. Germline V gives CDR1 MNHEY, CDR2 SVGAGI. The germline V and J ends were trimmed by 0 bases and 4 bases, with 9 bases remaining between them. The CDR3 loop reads CASSYSGGVTEAFF. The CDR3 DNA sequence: TGTGCCAGCAGTTACTCGGGGGGGGTCACTGAAGCTTTCTTT.

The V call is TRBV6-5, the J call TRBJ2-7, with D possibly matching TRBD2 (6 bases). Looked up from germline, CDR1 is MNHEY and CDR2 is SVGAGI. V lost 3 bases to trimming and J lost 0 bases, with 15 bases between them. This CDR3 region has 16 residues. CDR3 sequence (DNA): TGTGCCAGCAGTTATCTACTGGGAGGTAGCTCCTACGAGCAGTACTTC. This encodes CASSYLLGGSSYEQYF.

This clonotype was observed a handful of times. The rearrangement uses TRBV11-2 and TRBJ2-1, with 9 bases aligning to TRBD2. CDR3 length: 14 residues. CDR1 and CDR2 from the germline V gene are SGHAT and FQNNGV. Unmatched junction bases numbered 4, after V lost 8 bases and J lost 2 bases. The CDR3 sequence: CASGTSGPYNEQFF. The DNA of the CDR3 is TGTGCCAGCGGCACTAGCGGGCCCTACAATGAGCAGTTCTTC.

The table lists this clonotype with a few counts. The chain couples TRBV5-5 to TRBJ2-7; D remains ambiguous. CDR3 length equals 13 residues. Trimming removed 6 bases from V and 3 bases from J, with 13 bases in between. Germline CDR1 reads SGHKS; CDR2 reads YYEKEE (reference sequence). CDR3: CASKKPDIYEQYF. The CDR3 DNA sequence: TGTGCCAGCAAGAAGCCAGACATCTACGAGCAGTACTTC.

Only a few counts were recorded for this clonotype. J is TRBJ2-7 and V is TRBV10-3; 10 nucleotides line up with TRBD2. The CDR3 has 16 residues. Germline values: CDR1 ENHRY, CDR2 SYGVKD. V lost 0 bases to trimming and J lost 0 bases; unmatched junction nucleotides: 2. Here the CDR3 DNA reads TGTGCCATCAGTGAGTCACGGACTAGCGGCTCCTACGAGCAGTACTTC. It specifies CAISESRTSGSYEQYF.

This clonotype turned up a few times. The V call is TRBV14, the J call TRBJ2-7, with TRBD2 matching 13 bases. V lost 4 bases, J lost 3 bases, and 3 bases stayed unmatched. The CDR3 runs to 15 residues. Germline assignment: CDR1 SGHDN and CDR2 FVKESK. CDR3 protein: CASSPGLAGHYEQYF. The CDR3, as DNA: TGTGCCAGCAGCCCGGGACTAGCGGGACACTACGAGCAGTACTTC.

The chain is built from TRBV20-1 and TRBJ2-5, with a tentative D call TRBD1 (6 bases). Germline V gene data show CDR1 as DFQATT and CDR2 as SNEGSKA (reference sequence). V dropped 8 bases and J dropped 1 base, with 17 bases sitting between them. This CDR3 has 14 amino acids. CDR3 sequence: CSSHRAPVQETQYF. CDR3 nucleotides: TGCAGTTCACACAGGGCTCCGGTCCAAGAGACCCAGTACTTC.

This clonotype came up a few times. The CDR3 sequence is CSARDNRRSTDTQYF. The CDR3 DNA follows: TGCAGTGCTAGAGATAACAGGCGTTCCACAGATACGCAGTATTTT. This chain joins TRBV20-1 and TRBJ2-3, with D perhaps matching TRBD1 (5 bases). The germline gives CDR1 DFQATT, CDR2 SNEGSKA (reference sequence). Trimming removed 0 bases at V and 2 bases at J, with 12 bases between. CDR3 length: 15 residues.

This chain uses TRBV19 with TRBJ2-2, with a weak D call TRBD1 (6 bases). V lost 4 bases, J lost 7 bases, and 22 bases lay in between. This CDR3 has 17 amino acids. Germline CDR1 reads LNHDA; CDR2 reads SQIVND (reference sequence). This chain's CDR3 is CASSNLPGQITGGELFF. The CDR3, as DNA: TGTGCCAGTAGTAACCTGCCGGGACAAATAACCGGCGGGGAGCTGTTTTTT.

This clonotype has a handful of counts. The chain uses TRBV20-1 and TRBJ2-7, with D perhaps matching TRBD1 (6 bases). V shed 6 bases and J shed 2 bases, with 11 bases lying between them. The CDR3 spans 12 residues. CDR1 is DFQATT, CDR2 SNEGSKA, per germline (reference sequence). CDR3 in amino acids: CSAHGQTYEQYF. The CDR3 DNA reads TGCAGTGCCCATGGACAGACCTACGAGCAGTACTTC.

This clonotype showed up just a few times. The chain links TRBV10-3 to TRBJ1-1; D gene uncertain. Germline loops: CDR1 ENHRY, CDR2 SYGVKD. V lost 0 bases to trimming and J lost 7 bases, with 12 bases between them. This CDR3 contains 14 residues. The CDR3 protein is CAISESYSRDEAFF. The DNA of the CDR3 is TGTGCCATCAGTGAGTCGTATTCGAGGGATGAAGCTTTCTTT.

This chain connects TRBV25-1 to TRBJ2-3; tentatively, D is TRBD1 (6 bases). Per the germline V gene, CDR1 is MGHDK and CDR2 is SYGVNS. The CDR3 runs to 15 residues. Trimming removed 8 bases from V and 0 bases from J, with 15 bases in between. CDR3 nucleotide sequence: TGTGCCAGCCCCGTGGGGGCGCATAGCACAGATACGCAGTATTTT. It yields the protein CASPVGAHSTDTQYF.

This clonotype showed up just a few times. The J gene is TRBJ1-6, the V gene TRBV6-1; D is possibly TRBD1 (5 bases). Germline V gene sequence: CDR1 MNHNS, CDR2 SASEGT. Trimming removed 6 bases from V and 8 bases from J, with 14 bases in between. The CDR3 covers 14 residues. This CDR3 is CASSQRQKDSPLHF. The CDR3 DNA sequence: TGTGCCAGCAGCCAAAGACAGAAAGATTCACCCCTCCACTTT.

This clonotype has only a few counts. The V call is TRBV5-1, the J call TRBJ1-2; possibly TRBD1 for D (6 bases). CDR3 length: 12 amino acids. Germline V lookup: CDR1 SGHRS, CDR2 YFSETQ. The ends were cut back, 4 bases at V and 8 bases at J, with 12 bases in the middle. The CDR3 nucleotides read TGCGCCAGCAGCAATCAAGGGGGAGGCTACACCTTC. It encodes CASSNQGGGYTF.